Sequencing of this T cell receptor (beta chain) was carried out in a study of cytomegalovirus exposure and HLA in healthy donors. Study findings and constraints: Differences between HLA loci emerged in a later analysis of TCR association rates, with DRB1 most and HLA-C fewest.

The PCR had 60 Vbeta and 13 Jbeta primers. Profiling relied on immunoSEQ multiplex PCR, and the TCRdb table lists in-frame clones only, not all of them. The sample has around 95,000 clones; around 84% are singletons. Germline CDR1 reads SGHRS; CDR2 reads YFSETQ. V was trimmed by 3 bases and J by 5 bases, leaving 11 bases between them. The CDR3 is 13 amino acids. A word on this clone: Antigen unknown.

The J gene is TRBJ2-5, the V gene TRBV5-1, with TRBD1 as a possible D gene (6 bases). Material: PBMCs. This clonotype was sampled from a woman in her 40s in good health and CMV-seropositive. CDR3 protein: CASSSGQLETQYF. The CDR3 DNA sequence: TGCGCCAGCAGCTCTGGACAGTTGGAGACCCAGTACTTC.